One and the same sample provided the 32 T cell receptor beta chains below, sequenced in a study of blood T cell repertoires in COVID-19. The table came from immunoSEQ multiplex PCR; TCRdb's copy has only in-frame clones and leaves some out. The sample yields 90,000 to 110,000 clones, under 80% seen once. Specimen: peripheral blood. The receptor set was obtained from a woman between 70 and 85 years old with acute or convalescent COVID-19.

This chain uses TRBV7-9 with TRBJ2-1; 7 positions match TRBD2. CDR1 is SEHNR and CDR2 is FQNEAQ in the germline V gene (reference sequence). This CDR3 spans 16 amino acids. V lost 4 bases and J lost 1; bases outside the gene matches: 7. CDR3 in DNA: TGTGCCAGCAGCTCCGTAGCGGGTCAGTCCTACAATGAGCAGTTCTTC. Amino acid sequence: CASSSVAGQSYNEQFF.

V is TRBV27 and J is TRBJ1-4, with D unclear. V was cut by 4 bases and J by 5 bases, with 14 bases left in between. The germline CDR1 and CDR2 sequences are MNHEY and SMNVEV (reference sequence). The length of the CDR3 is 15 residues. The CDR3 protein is CASSSLHAGNEKLFF. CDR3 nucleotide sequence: TGTGCCAGCAGTTCCCTACATGCAGGCAATGAAAAACTGTTTTTT.

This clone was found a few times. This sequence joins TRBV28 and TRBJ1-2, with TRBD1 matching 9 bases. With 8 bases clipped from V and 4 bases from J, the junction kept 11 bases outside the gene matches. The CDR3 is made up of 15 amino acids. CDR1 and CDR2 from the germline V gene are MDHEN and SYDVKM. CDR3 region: CASHLAGQGGYGYTF. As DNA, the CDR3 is TGTGCCAGCCATTTAGCGGGACAGGGAGGCTATGGCTACACCTTC.

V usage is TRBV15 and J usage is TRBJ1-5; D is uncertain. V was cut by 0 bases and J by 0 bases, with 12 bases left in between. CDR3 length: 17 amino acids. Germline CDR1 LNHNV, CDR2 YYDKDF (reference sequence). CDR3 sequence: CATSRDLTLHSNQPQHF. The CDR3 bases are TGTGCCACCAGCAGAGATCTAACGCTCCATAGCAATCAGCCCCAGCATTTT.

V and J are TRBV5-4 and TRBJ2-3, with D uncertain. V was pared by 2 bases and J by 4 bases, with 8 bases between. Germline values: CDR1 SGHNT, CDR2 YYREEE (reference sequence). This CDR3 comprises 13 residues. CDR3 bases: TGTGCCAGCAGCTTTCCTAGTGCAGATACGCAGTATTTT. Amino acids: CASSFPSADTQYF.

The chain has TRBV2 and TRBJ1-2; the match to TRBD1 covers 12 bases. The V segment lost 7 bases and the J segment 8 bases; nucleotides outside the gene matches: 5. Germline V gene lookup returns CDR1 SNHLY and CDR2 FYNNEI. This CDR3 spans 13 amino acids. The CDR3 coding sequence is TGTGCCAGCAAGGGACAGGGGGCTCAGGGCTACACCTTC. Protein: CASKGQGAQGYTF.

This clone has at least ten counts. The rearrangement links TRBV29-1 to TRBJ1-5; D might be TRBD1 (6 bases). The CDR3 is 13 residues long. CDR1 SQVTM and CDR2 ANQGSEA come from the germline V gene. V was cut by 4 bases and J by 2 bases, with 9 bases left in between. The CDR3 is CSVGGGRNQPQHF. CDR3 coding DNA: TGCAGCGTTGGGGGGGGGCGCAATCAGCCCCAGCATTTT.

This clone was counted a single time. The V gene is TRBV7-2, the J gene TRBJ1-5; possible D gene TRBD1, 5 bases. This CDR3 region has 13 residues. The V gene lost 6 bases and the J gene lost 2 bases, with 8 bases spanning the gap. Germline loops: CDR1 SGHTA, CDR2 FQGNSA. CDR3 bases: TGTGCCAGCAGAGAACAGGGCAATCAGCCCCAGCATTTT. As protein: CASREQGNQPQHF. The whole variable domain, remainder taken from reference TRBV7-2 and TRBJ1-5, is GAGVSQSPSNKVTEKGKDVELRCDPISGHTALYWYRQSLGQGLEFLIYFQGNSAPDKSGLPSDRFSAERTGGSVSTLTIQRTQQEDSAVYLCASREQGNQPQHFGDGTRLSIL.

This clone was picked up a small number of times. The DNA of the CDR3 is TGCGCCAGCAGCTTGGAGGGGGCACACAATGAGCAGTTCTTC. Protein sequence: CASSLEGAHNEQFF. The chain couples TRBV5-1 to TRBJ2-1; 7 nucleotides align to TRBD1. After removal of 0 bases from V and 5 bases from J, the junction contained 2 bases not matched to a gene. This CDR3 spans 14 amino acids. Germline assignment: CDR1 SGHRS and CDR2 YFSETQ.

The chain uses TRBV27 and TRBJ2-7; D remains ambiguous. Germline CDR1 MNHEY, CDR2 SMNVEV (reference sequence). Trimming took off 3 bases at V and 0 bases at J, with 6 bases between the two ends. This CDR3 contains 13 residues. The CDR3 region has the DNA TGTGCCAGCAGTTTCCGCAGCTCCTACGAGCAGTACTTC. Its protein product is CASSFRSSYEQYF.

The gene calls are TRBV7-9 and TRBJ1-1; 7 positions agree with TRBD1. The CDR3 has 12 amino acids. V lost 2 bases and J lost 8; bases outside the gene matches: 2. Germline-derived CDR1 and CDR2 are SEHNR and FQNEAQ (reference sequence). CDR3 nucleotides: TGTGCCAGCAGCTTAAGGGACAGAGAAGCTTTCTTT. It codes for CASSLRDREAFF.

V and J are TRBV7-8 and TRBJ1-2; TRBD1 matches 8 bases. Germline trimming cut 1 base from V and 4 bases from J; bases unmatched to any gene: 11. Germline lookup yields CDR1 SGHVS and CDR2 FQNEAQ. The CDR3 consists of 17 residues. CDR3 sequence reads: CASSLVRQGALIYGYTF. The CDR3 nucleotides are TGTGCCAGCAGCTTAGTCCGGCAGGGGGCGCTTATCTATGGCTACACCTTC.

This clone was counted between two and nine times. The CDR3 region is CASSSGLRDNSPLHF. DNA of the CDR3: TGTGCCAGCAGCTCAGGGTTAAGGGATAATTCACCCCTCCACTTT. This chain joins TRBV7-2 and TRBJ1-6; TRBD1 might be the D (5 bases). V was clipped by 4 bases and J by 5 bases, with 12 bases between them. This CDR3 region has 15 residues. Germline CDR1 reads SGHTA; CDR2 reads FQGNSA.

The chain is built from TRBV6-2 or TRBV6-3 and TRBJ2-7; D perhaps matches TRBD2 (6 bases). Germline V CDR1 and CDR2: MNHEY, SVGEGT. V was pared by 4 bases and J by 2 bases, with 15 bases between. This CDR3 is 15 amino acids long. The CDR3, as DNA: TGTGCCAGCAGTTCCCCCGGGACTGTGACCTACGAGCAGTACTTC. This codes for CASSSPGTVTYEQYF.

The CDR3 DNA reads TGTGCCAGCAGTGAAGAGGGTGGGTGGAGGGCCGAGCAGTACTTC. Amino acid sequence: CASSEEGGWRAEQYF. The chain employs TRBV2 and TRBJ2-7; D is possibly TRBD2 (6 bases). Germline CDR1 and CDR2: SNHLY and FYNNEI. The CDR3 sequence is 15 residues long. Deletions cut 1 base from V and 6 bases from J, with 16 bases between.

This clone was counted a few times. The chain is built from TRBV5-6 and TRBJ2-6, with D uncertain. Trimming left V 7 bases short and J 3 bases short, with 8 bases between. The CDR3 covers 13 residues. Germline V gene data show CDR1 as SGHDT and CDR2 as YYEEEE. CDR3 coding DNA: TGTGCCAGCCGGTCCCATGGGGCCAACGTCCTGACTTTC. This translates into CASRSHGANVLTF.

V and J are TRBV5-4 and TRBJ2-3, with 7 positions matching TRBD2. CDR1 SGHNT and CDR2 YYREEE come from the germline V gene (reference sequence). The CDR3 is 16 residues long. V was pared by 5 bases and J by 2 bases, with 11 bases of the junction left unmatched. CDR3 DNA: TGTGCCAGCAGTAGACGGACTAGACAAGTCACAGATACGCAGTATTTT. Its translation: CASSRRTRQVTDTQYF.

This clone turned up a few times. CDR3 region: CASGLGTGGFYGYTF. The CDR3 DNA reads as TGCGCCAGCGGCCTCGGGACAGGCGGTTTCTATGGCTACACCTTC. This rearrangement joins TRBV4-1 to TRBJ1-2, with 8 positions matching TRBD1. This CDR3 comprises 15 residues. Germline CDR1 MGHRA, CDR2 YSYEKL. Germline trimming cut 8 bases from V and 4 bases from J; bases unmatched to any gene: 12.

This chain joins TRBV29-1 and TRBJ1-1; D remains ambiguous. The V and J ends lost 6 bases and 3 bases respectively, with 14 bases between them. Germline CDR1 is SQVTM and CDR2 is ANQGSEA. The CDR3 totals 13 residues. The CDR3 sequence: CSVTRVLDTEAFF. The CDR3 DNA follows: TGCAGCGTCACTAGGGTACTGGACACTGAAGCTTTCTTT.

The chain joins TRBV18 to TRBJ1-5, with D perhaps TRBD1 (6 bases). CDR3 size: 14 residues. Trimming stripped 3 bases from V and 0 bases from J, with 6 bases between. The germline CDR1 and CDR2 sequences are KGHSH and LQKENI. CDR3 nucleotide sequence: TGTGCCAGCTCACCGGGACATAGCAATCAGCCCCAGCATTTT. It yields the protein CASSPGHSNQPQHF.

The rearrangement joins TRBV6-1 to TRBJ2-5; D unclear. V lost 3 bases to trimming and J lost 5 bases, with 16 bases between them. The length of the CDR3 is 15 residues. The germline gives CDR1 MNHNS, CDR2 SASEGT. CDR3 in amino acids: CASSDPIVGLETQYF. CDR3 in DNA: TGTGCCAGCAGTGACCCTATCGTGGGCCTTGAGACCCAGTACTTC.

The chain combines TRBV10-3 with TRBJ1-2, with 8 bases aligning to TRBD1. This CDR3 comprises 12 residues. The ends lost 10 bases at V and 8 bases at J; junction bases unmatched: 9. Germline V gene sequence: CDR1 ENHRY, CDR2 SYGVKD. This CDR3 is CATVTGARGYTF. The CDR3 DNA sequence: TGTGCCACCGTGACAGGGGCAAGGGGCTACACCTTC.

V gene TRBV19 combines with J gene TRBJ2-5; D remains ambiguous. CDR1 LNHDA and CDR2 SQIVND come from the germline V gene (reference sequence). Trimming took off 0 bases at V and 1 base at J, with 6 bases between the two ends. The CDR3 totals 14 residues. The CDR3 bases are TGTGCCAGTAGTATAGACACATCCCAAGAGACCCAGTACTTC. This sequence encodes CASSIDTSQETQYF. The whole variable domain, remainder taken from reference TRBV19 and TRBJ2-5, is DGGITQSPKYLFRKEGQNVTLSCEQNLNHDAMYWYRQDPGQGLRLIYYSQIVNDFQKGDIAEGYSVSREKKESFPLTVTSAQKNPTAFYLCASSIDTSQETQYFGPGTRLLVL.

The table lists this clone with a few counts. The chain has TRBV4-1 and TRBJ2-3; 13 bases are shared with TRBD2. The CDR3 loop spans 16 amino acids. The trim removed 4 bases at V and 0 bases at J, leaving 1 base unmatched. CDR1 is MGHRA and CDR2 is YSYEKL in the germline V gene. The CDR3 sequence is CASSRGLAGSTDTQYF. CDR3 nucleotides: TGCGCCAGCAGCCGGGGACTAGCGGGGAGCACAGATACGCAGTATTTT.

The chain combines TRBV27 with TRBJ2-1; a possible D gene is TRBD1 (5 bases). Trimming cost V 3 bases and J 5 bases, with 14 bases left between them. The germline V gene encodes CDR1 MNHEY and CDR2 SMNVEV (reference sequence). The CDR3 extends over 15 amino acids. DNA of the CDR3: TGTGCCAGCAGTTTTTCCTGGGGCTCTCACAATGAGCAGTTCTTC. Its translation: CASSFSWGSHNEQFF.

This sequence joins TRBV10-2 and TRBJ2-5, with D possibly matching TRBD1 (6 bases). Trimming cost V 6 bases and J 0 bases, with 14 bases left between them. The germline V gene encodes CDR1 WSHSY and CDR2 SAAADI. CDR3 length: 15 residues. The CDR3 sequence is CASSRDTAYQETQYF. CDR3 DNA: TGCGCCAGCAGCCGGGACACCGCGTACCAAGAGACCCAGTACTTC.

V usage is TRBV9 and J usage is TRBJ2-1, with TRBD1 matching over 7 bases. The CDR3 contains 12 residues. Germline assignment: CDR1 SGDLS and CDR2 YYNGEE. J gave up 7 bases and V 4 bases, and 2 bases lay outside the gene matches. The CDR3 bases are TGTGCCAGCAGCTCACAGGGGAATGAGCAGTTCTTC. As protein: CASSSQGNEQFF.

CDR3 residues: CAWSSRDTEAFF. CDR3 DNA: TGTGCCTGGAGCAGCCGGGACACTGAAGCTTTCTTT. The chain uses TRBV30 and TRBJ1-1; D is unresolved. Trimming took 3 bases from V and 3 from J, leaving 8 bases between them. From germline, CDR1 is GTSNPN and CDR2 SVGIG (reference sequence). This CDR3 spans 12 amino acids.

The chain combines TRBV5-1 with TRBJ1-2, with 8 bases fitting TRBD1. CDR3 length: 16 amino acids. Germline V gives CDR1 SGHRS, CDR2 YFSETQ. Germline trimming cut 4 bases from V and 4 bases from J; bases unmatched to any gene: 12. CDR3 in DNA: TGCGCCAGCAGCCATAGAGTGGGACAGGCTCTCTATGGCTACACCTTC. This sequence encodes CASSHRVGQALYGYTF. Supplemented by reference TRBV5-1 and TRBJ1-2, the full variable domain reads KAGVTQTPRYLIKTRGQQVTLSCSPISGHRSVSWYQQTPGQGLQFLFEYFSETQRNKGNFPGRFSGRQFSNSRSEMNVSTLELGDSALYLCASSHRVGQALYGYTFGSGTRLTVV.

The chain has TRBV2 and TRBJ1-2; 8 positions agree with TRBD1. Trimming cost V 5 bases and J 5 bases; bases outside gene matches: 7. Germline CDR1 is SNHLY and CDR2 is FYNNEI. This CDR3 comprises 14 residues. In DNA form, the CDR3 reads TGTGCCAGCAGTTCCGGACAGGGACTTTATGGCTACACCTTC. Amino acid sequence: CASSSGQGLYGYTF.

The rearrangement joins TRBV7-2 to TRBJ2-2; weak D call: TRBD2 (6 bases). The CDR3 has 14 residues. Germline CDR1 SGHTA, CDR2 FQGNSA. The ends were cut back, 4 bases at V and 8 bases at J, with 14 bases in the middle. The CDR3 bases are TGTGCCAGCAGCTCGACTAGTATTGGAGGGGAGCTGTTTTTT. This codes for CASSSTSIGGELFF.

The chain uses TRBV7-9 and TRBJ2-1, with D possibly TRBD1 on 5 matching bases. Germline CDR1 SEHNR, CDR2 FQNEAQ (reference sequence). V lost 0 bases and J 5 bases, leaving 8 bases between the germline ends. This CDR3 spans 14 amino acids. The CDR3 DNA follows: TGTGCCAGCAGCTTAGCGGGCAGGGACAATGAGCAGTTCTTC. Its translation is CASSLAGRDNEQFF.